This is a list of T cell receptor beta chains from one sample in a study of CD4 T cells in relation to SARS-CoV-2 and coronaviruses. Libraries were prepared by immunoSEQ multiplex PCR; TCRdb keeps only in-frame clonotypes and omits some of them. Here the sample spans about 22,000 clones, about 70% being singletons. These receptors have no identified antigens. The sample comprised CD4+ T cells from PBMCs, cultured in vitro. These receptors were taken from a human donor in good health. Both conserved end residues are part of each CDR3. Each record gives: V gene, CDR3 length, J gene, clone size, D gene, CDR3 DNA, CDR3 protein. D genes are given only for firm matches. Clone size is given for some rows only: seen once, a few or many times, or a class if the clone is expanded.

TRBV7-2,12,TRBJ2-4,few,.,TGTGCCAGCAGCTTTGAGAGGTCCATTCAGTACTTC,CASSFERSIQYF
TRBV10-3,17,TRBJ1-2,.,TRBD1,TGTGCCATCAGTGAGTCCCCCGGGACAGGGCTTAACTATGGCTACACCTTC,CAISESPGTGLNYGYTF
TRBV7-2,15,TRBJ1-2,.,TRBD1,TGTGCCAGCAGTCCTACAGGGGGACAGGGGTATGGCTACACCTTC,CASSPTGGQGYGYTF
TRBV27,17,TRBJ1-6,.,TRBD1,TGTGCCAGCAGTTTATGGCCTGGACAGGGGGCTAGTTCACCCCTCCACTTT,CASSLWPGQGASSPLHF
TRBV6-5,12,TRBJ2-4,.,TRBD1,TGTGCCATCAAACGGGACAGAAACATTCAGTACTTC,CAIKRDRNIQYF
TRBV11-2,12,TRBJ2-1,.,.,TGTGCCAGCAGCTTAGCCGTGAATGAGCAGTTCTTC,CASSLAVNEQFF
TRBV10-3,14,TRBJ1-6,.,.,TGTGCCATCAGGACAGGTCCAGCTGATTCACCCCTCCACTTT,CAIRTGPADSPLHF
TRBV18,14,TRBJ1-5,.,.,TGTGCCAGCTCACCACGGCAGATAAATCAGCCCCAGCATTTT,CASSPRQINQPQHF
TRBV2,15,TRBJ1-5,.,.,TGTGCCAGCAGCGATCCGGCTAGCGGCAATCAGCCCCAGCATTTT,CASSDPASGNQPQHF
TRBV5-6,16,TRBJ1-5,.,TRBD1,TGTGCCAGCAGCTCGATCCGGGACAGGGCGAATCAGCCCCAGCATTTT,CASSSIRDRANQPQHF
TRBV3-1/TRBV3-2,17,TRBJ2-1,.,TRBD2,TGTGCCAGCAGCCCAAGAAAACTAGCGGGAGGTTACAATGAGCAGTTCTTC,CASSPRKLAGGYNEQFF
TRBV7-8,14,TRBJ1-1,.,.,TGTGCCAGCAGCTCCCTGGACAGGAACACTGAAGCTTTCTTT,CASSSLDRNTEAFF
TRBV2,15,TRBJ2-1,.,.,TGTGCCAGCAGTGTGAGGCAGGACATAGGTTTAGGGCAGTTCTTC,CASSVRQDIGLGQFF
TRBV9,15,TRBJ2-7,.,TRBD2,TGTGCCAGCAGCGTAGAGGGTAGCGGGGCCTACGAGCAGTACTTC,CASSVEGSGAYEQYF
TRBV21-1,11,TRBJ2-7,.,.,TGTGCCAGCAGCCCATCCTACGAGCAGTACTTC,CASSPSYEQYF
TRBV7-2,15,TRBJ1-3,.,.,TGTGCCAGCAGCTTTCACAGGGTACCCGGAAACACCATATATTTT,CASSFHRVPGNTIYF
TRBV6-5,15,TRBJ2-1,.,TRBD1,TGTGCCAGCAGTTACCGACAGGGGGCTGGCAATGAGCAGTTCTTC,CASSYRQGAGNEQFF
TRBV20-1,13,TRBJ1-1,.,TRBD1,TGCAGTGCGAGTCCAGGGGGCAGGACTGAAGCTTTCTTT,CSASPGGRTEAFF
TRBV3-1/TRBV3-2,15,TRBJ2-5,.,TRBD2,TGTGCCAGCAGCCTGTTAGCGGGGTTAAAAGAGACCCAGTACTTC,CASSLLAGLKETQYF
TRBV7-2,16,TRBJ2-4,.,.,TGTGCCAGCAGCTTAGACCGGACCGAGGGCAAAAACATTCAGTACTTC,CASSLDRTEGKNIQYF
TRBV6-6,12,TRBJ1-4,.,.,TGTGCCAGCAGTTACACCGCGGGTAAACTGTTTTTT,CASSYTAGKLFF
TRBV7-2,15,TRBJ1-5,.,TRBD1,TGTGCCAGCAGCGTCGGACAGGCGTGGAGTCAGCCCCAGCATTTT,CASSVGQAWSQPQHF
TRBV30,15,TRBJ1-5,.,.,TGTGCCTGGAGTCCCGGTGGGGGGTTCAATCAGCCCCAGCATTTT,CAWSPGGGFNQPQHF
TRBV21-1,15,TRBJ2-3,.,.,TGTGCCAACAGCTGTTGGAAGGAGTGCACAGATACGCAGTATTTT,CANSCWKECTDTQYF
TRBV5-4,17,TRBJ2-3,.,TRBD2,TGTGCCAGCAGCCAAAAAAGCGGGGGTCCTAGCACAGATACGCAGTATTTT,CASSQKSGGPSTDTQYF
TRBV18,15,TRBJ2-3,.,.,TGTGCCAGCTCACTACGGACAGCTAGCACAGATACGCAGTATTTT,CASSLRTASTDTQYF
TRBV7-2,15,TRBJ2-7,few,.,TGTGCCAGCAGCCCCGAGCCAAGAGCCTCCTACGAGCAGTACTTC,CASSPEPRASYEQYF
TRBV7-9,14,TRBJ2-7,.,.,TGTGCCAGCAGCTTAGGGGGGGAGGGGGCAGGGCAGTACTTC,CASSLGGEGAGQYF
TRBV30,13,TRBJ1-2,.,TRBD1,TGTGCCTGGAGTTCGGGACAGGTCTATGGCTACACCTTC,CAWSSGQVYGYTF
TRBV25-1,16,TRBJ2-5,.,TRBD1,TGTGCCAGCACTGACGGGACAGGGGCCCCTCAAGAGACCCAGTACTTC,CASTDGTGAPQETQYF
TRBV19,13,TRBJ2-5,.,.,TGTGCCAGTAGTATTCAGGGAGTGGGGACCCAGTACTTC,CASSIQGVGTQYF
TRBV30,13,TRBJ1-1,.,.,TGTGCCTGGAGTGTAAACAGCGTGAGTGAAGCTTTCTTT,CAWSVNSVSEAFF
TRBV6-2/TRBV6-3,16,TRBJ2-2,once,.,TGTGCCAGCAGTTCGACTAGGACCCACACCGGCGGGGAGCTGTTTTTT,CASSSTRTHTGGELFF
TRBV19,15,TRBJ1-4,.,.,TGTGCCAGTAGCTGGGACGGCGCAACTAATGAAAAACTGTTTTTT,CASSWDGATNEKLFF
TRBV3-1/TRBV3-2,15,TRBJ2-3,once,TRBD2,TGTGCCAGCAGCCAAGCGACTAGCGGGGGGCCAACTTTGTATTTT,CASSQATSGGPTLYF
TRBV5-6,18,TRBJ2-2,.,TRBD2,TGTGCCAGCAGCTTGTACGCTAGCGGGGGGGCGTACACCGGGGAGCTGTTTTTT,CASSLYASGGAYTGELFF
TRBV12-3/TRBV12-4,11,TRBJ1-2,.,TRBD1,TGTGCCAGCAGCATAGGGACAGACTACACCTTC,CASSIGTDYTF
TRBV27,19,TRBJ2-3,.,TRBD2,TGTGCCAGCAGTTTATCGAGCGCGACTAGCGGCTTAGACACAGATACGCAGTATTTT,CASSLSSATSGLDTDTQYF
TRBV19,14,TRBJ2-3,.,.,TGTGCCAGTACCCCGACGGGGGATTCAGATACGCAGTATTTT,CASTPTGDSDTQYF
TRBV9,14,TRBJ1-2,.,.,TGTGCCAGCAGCGCCCGGACGGAAAACTATGGCTACACCTTC,CASSARTENYGYTF
TRBV15,9,TRBJ2-7,.,.,TGTGCCACTCGCTACGAGCAGTACTTC,CATRYEQYF
TRBV5-1,14,TRBJ1-2,.,.,TGCGCCAGCAGCTGGTATGCAGGGGTTTATGGCTACACCTTC,CASSWYAGVYGYTF
TRBV30,16,TRBJ1-1,.,.,TGTGCCTGGAGTGCTGGGGACATGCTTAGGAACACTGAAGCTTTCTTT,CAWSAGDMLRNTEAFF
TRBV7-3,14,TRBJ2-1,.,TRBD1,TGTGCCAGCAGCCCACAGGGGACCTACAATGAGCAGTTCTTC,CASSPQGTYNEQFF
TRBV7-9,18,TRBJ2-1,.,.,TGTGCCAGCAGCACACACGCACCTCGGCGAATAAAGGTGGATGAGCAGTTCTTC,CASSTHAPRRIKVDEQFF
TRBV6-5,14,TRBJ2-5,.,.,TGTGCCGGTAAGGAAGACCTTCACCAAGAGACCCAGTACTTC,CAGKEDLHQETQYF
TRBV3-1/TRBV3-2,14,TRBJ1-6,once,.,TGTGCCAGCAGCCAAGCGACCCTACATTCACCCCTCCACTTT,CASSQATLHSPLHF
TRBV7-9,11,TRBJ2-5,.,.,TGTGCCAGCACCCTACTGCAGACCCAGTACTTC,CASTLLQTQYF
TRBV11-2,18,TRBJ2-3,.,TRBD2,TGTGCCAGCAGCTGGGGCGAGCTGCTACGGGAGGAATCAGATACGCAGTATTTT,CASSWGELLREESDTQYF
TRBV18,13,TRBJ2-7,few,.,TGTGCCAGCTCACCAAATCACGGCAACGAGCAGTACTTC,CASSPNHGNEQYF
TRBV4-2,15,TRBJ2-5,few,TRBD2,TGTGCCAGCAGCCAAGGACTAGCTGTAGGAGAGACCCAGTACTTC,CASSQGLAVGETQYF
TRBV29-1,14,TRBJ2-5,.,.,TGCAGCGTTGAAAGGGGGTTTTCTACGGGGACCCAGTACTTC,CSVERGFSTGTQYF
TRBV30,11,TRBJ2-7,.,.,TGTGCCTGGAGTGTAAACTACGAGCAGTACTTC,CAWSVNYEQYF
TRBV10-3,14,TRBJ2-5,.,.,TGTGCCATCAGTGAGGATCCGCGACAAGAGACCCAGTACTTC,CAISEDPRQETQYF
TRBV6-5,15,TRBJ1-5,.,TRBD1,TGTGCCAGCAGCAAAGGGACAGGGAGGTATCAGCCCCAGCATTTT,CASSKGTGRYQPQHF